This is a list of T cell receptor beta chains from one sample in a study of blood T cell repertoires in COVID-19. Profiling relied on immunoSEQ multiplex PCR, and the TCRdb table lists in-frame clones only, not all of them. The sample lists about 340,000 clones, 91% occurring once. The specimen sequenced was peripheral blood. These TCRs come from a woman aged 18-35 years who had recovered from COVID-19. CDR3s include the opening cysteine and the closing phenylalanine or tryptophan. Fields, in order: J gene, clone size, V gene, D gene, CDR3 protein, CDR3 DNA. The D gene is left open where the match is weak. Rows give clone size only sometimes, using once, few, many, or a class for an expanded clone.

TRBJ1-1 | - | TRBV10-2 | - | CATASTEAFF | TGCGCCACCGCCAGCACTGAAGCTTTCTTT
TRBJ1-1 | - | TRBV7-8 | - | CASTQVSGRTEAFF | TGTGCCAGCACCCAGGTTTCAGGGCGGACTGAAGCTTTCTTT
TRBJ2-1 | - | TRBV7-2 | TRBD2 | CASSFRLAGPSYNEQFF | TGTGCCAGCAGCTTTCGCCTAGCGGGCCCCTCCTACAATGAGCAGTTCTTC
TRBJ2-5 | - | TRBV16 | TRBD1 | CASSQSRTGGARETQYF | TGTGCCAGCAGCCAATCCCGGACAGGGGGCGCCCGGGAGACCCAGTACTTC
TRBJ1-3 | - | TRBV9 | TRBD1 | CASSVAGQGARESSGNTIYF | TGTGCCAGCAGCGTAGCGGGACAGGGGGCGCGTGAAAGCTCTGGAAACACCATATATTTT
TRBJ1-5 | few | TRBV7-2 | - | CASSGQANQPQHF | TGTGCCAGCAGTGGACAAGCAAATCAGCCCCAGCATTTT
TRBJ1-1 | once | TRBV14 | TRBD1 | CASSHLRTGGNEAFF | TGTGCCAGCAGCCACCTCCGGACAGGTGGAAATGAAGCTTTCTTT
TRBJ1-2 | once | TRBV7-9 | - | CASSADRNGYTF | TGTGCCAGCAGCGCCGACAGAAATGGCTACACCTTC
TRBJ2-1 | - | TRBV4-3 | TRBD2 | CASSQDLAGYNEQFF | TGCGCCAGCAGCCAAGATTTAGCGGGGTACAATGAGCAGTTCTTC
TRBJ2-5 | - | TRBV15 | - | CATSRNKETQYF | TGTGCCACCAGCAGAAACAAGGAGACCCAGTACTTC
TRBJ2-1 | - | TRBV6-2/TRBV6-3 | - | CASSYSMAGPTYNEQFF | TGTGCCAGCAGTTACTCGATGGCGGGCCCGACCTACAATGAGCAGTTCTTC
TRBJ2-2 | - | TRBV14 | TRBD2 | CASSQFEGLAGLTGELFF | TGTGCCAGCAGCCAATTCGAGGGTCTAGCGGGACTCACCGGGGAGCTGTTTTTT
TRBJ2-1 | - | TRBV15 | TRBD2 | CATSRGLAGVNEQFF | TGTGCCACCAGCAGAGGCTTAGCGGGGGTAAATGAGCAGTTCTTC
TRBJ1-1 | - | TRBV7-2 | TRBD1 | CASSPRDRVTEAFF | TGTGCCAGCAGCCCGAGGGACAGGGTCACTGAAGCTTTCTTT
TRBJ2-1 | - | TRBV5-4 | TRBD2 | CASSLEAGGPLNEQFF | TGTGCCAGCAGCTTGGAGGCGGGAGGCCCTTTGAATGAGCAGTTCTTC
TRBJ1-4 | - | TRBV9 | - | CASSVGGGRGGEKLFF | TGTGCCAGCAGCGTAGGTGGGGGCAGAGGGGGTGAAAAACTGTTTTTT
TRBJ2-5 | - | TRBV11-2 | - | CASSQRRPSQETQYF | TGTGCCAGCAGCCAGAGGCGGCCCTCCCAAGAGACCCAGTACTTC
TRBJ1-2 | - | TRBV5-1 | TRBD1 | CASSSGQAEYGYTF | TGCGCCAGCAGCTCTGGACAGGCCGAATATGGCTACACCTTC
TRBJ2-2 | - | TRBV28 | - | CASSFRAGSGELFF | TGTGCCAGCAGTTTTAGGGCGGGCTCCGGGGAGCTGTTTTTT
TRBJ2-2 | - | TRBV15 | TRBD2 | CATSRTSGVNTGELFF | TGTGCCACCAGCAGAACTAGCGGAGTTAACACCGGGGAGCTGTTTTTT
TRBJ2-1 | - | TRBV5-1 | TRBD2 | CASSRVAGGPYNEQFF | TGCGCCAGCAGCCGAGTAGCGGGAGGGCCCTACAATGAGCAGTTCTTC
TRBJ2-3 | - | TRBV11-2 | TRBD2 | CASSLPPGLAPYSDTQYF | TGTGCCAGCAGCCTTCCCCCGGGACTAGCGCCTTATTCAGATACGCAGTATTTT
TRBJ1-2 | - | TRBV7-8 | - | CASSLGDFYYGYTF | TGTGCCAGCAGCTTAGGGGACTTTTACTATGGCTACACCTTC
TRBJ1-3 | - | TRBV9 | TRBD1 | CASSVGGQGGNTIYF | TGTGCCAGCAGCGTAGGTGGACAGGGAGGAAACACCATATATTTT
TRBJ2-2 | - | TRBV6-5 | TRBD2 | CASSSQGLPPGELFF | TGTGCCAGCAGTTCCCAGGGACTACCCCCCGGGGAGCTGTTTTTT
TRBJ2-2 | - | TRBV27 | TRBD1 | CASSSRTGSGELFF | TGTGCCAGCAGTTCTCGGACAGGGTCCGGGGAGCTGTTTTTT
TRBJ1-2 | - | TRBV5-8 | - | CASSLETGSYGYTF | TGTGCCAGCAGCTTGGAGACAGGCTCCTATGGCTACACCTTC